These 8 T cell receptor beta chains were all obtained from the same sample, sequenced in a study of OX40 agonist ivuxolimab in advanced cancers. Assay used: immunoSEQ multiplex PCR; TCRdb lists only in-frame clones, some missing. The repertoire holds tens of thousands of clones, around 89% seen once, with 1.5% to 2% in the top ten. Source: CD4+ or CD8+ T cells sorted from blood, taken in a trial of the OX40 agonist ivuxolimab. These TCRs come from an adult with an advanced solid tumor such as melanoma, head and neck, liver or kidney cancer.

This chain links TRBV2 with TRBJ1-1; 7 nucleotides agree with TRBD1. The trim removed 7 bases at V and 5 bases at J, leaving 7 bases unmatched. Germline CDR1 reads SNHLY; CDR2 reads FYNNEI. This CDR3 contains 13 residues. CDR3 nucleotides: TGTGCCAGCAACAGGGGACCCAGTACTGAAGCTTTCTTT. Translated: CASNRGPSTEAFF.

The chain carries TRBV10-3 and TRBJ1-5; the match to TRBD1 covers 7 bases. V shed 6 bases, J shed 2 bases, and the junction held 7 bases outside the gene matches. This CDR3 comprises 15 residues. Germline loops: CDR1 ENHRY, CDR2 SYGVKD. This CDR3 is CAIRDTDRGNQPQHF. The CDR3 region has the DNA TGTGCCATCAGGGACACAGACAGGGGCAATCAGCCCCAGCATTTT.

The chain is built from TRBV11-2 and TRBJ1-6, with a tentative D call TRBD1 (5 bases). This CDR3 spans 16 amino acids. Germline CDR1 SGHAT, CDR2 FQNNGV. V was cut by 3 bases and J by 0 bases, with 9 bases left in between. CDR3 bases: TGTGCCAGCAGCTTTGACAGCGCCTCCTATAATTCACCCCTCCACTTT. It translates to CASSFDSASYNSPLHF.

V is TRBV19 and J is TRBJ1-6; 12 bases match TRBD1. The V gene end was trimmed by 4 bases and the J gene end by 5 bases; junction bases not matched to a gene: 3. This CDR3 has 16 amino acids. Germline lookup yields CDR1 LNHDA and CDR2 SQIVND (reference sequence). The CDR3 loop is CASSRGQGANNSPLHF. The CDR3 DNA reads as TGTGCCAGTAGTAGGGGACAGGGGGCGAATAATTCACCCCTCCACTTT.

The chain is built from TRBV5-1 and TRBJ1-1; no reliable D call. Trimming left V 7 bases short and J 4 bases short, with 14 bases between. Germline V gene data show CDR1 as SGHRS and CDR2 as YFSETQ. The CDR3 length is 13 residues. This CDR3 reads CASSLLGPTEAFF. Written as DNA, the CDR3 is TGCGCCAGCTCCCTTTTAGGGCCCACTGAAGCTTTCTTT.

CDR3 region: CASSSTGTTGQETQYF. CDR3 nucleotides: TGCGCCAGCAGTTCGACCGGGACCACGGGGCAAGAGACCCAGTACTTC. The chain uses TRBV5-1 and TRBJ2-5; D tentatively reads TRBD1 or TRBD2 (5 bases each). V lost 5 bases, J lost 2 bases, and 19 bases lay in between. This CDR3 is built from 16 residues. CDR1 and CDR2 (germline): SGHRS, YFSETQ.

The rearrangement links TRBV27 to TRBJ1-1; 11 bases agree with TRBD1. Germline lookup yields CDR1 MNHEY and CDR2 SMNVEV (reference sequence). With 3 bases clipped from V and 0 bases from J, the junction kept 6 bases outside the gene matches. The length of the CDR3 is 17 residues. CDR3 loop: CASSLRDRGAMNTEAFF. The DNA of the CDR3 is TGTGCCAGCAGTTTGCGGGACAGGGGGGCGATGAACACTGAAGCTTTCTTT.

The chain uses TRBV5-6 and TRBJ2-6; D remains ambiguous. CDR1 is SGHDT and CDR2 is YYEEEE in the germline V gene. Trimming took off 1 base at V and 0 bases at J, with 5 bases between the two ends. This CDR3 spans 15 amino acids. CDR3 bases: TGTGCCAGCAGCTTGAGAAACTCTGGGGCCAACGTCCTGACTTTC. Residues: CASSLRNSGANVLTF. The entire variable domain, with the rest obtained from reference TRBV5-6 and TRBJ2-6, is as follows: DAGVTQSPTHLIKTRGQQVTLRCSPKSGHDTVSWYQQALGQGPQFIFQYYEEEERQRGNFPDRFSGHQFPNYSSELNVNALLLGDSALYLCASSLRNSGANVLTFGAGSRLTVL.